Reported below is one TCR beta chain. What it binds is unknown. This sample is part of a study of brain metastases from non-small cell lung cancer. The CDR3 covers 15 residues. V was clipped by 6 bases and J by 11 bases; unmatched bases: 10. Per germline, CDR1 SGHDN and CDR2 FVKESK. Study conclusions and caveats: In approximately 60% of brain metastases, T-cell clones were expanded compared with matched primary tumors.

Generated by immunoSEQ multiplex PCR, the TCRdb table keeps only in-frame clones and is missing some. This sample has around 2,500 clones; roughly 88% occur once, and the top ten carry 5.5% to 7%. The sequence derives from a donor older than 35 with non-small cell lung cancer. Sequencing used primary lung tumor tissue. The chain is built from TRBV14 and TRBJ1-6, with 10 positions matching TRBD1. The chain's CDR3 is CASSRTGGGMTPLHF. The DNA of the CDR3 is TGTGCCAGCAGTCGGACAGGGGGAGGCATGACACCCCTCCACTTT.